The following is a TCR beta chain sequence with its context. Its antigen is as yet unknown. The CDR3 length is 14 residues. With 1 base removed from V and 7 bases from J, the gap between germline ends came to 13 bases. Germline V CDR1 and CDR2: SGHDN, FVKESK. This record comes from a study of PD-1 blockade in classical Hodgkin lymphoma. Profiled with immunoSEQ multiplex PCR; TCRdb holds only in-frame clones, not every one. The data show about 97,000 clones, around 80% seen once. Whole-study results and caveats: Newly diagnosed patients had baseline TCR diversity that was reportedly lower than that of healthy donors. Complete responders showed a baseline diversity that resembled the diversity of newly diagnosed patients. Researchers reported that CD4+ TCR diversity, though not CD8+, rose significantly by C4D1.

Following autologous stem cell transplantation, relapse occurred in every patient, and exposure to brentuximab vedotin varied. Sequencing was performed on peripheral blood mononuclear cells (PBMCs), taken at baseline. The chain carries TRBV14 and TRBJ2-5, with D uncertain. The source is a human donor with classical Hodgkin lymphoma. CDR3 sequence (DNA): TGTGCCAGCAGCCAAGCAGGAGTAGCAGGGACCCAGTACTTC. This codes for CASSQAGVAGTQYF.